This T cell receptor beta chain was identified during a study of blood T cell repertoires in COVID-19. Across the whole study: Donors in the United States, Italy and Spain gave samples during acute or convalescent COVID-19. PBMCs, B-cell-depleted T cells, or T cells provided the cDNA or gDNA that made up the material.

Per the authors' pipeline: Amplifying reference gene primers gave estimates of nucleated cell counts. Repertoires were generated with immunoSEQ multiplex PCR, while TCRdb's copy carries only in-frame clones and drops some. V and J calls and clone size are those listed in that table; D and trimming were worked out from the DNA. The table records hundreds of thousands of clones, roughly 84% of them present only once. The sequence was collected from a man aged 40-49 years with acute or convalescent COVID-19. The sequencing sample was made of peripheral blood.

For the CDR3, the DNA is TGCGCCAGCAACACCGGGACTAGCGGGGATACGCAGTATTTT. As protein: CASNTGTSGDTQYF. V and J are TRBV5-1 and TRBJ2-3; TRBD2 aligns across 12 bases. Germline CDR1 is SGHRS and CDR2 is YFSETQ. Trimming at V came to 6 bases and at J to 6 bases, leaving 5 bases not matched to a gene. CDR3 length: 14 residues.